Listed below are T cell receptor beta chains from one sample, sequenced in a study of cytomegalovirus exposure and HLA in healthy donors. This table comes from immunoSEQ multiplex PCR, and its TCRdb copy is limited to in-frame clones, with some not included. The sample data list approximately 110,000 clones. Material for sequencing was PBMCs. The receptor source for this set is a young man in good health and CMV-seronegative. Both conserved end residues are part of each CDR3.

TRBJ2-5	TRBV5-8	15	CASSTGTGRPTKQYF
TRBJ2-3	TRBV7-9	18	CASSLGLAGARGADTQYF
TRBJ2-3	TRBV27	14	CASAWGQGINTQYF
TRBJ1-2	TRBV6-1	12	CASSALHYGYTF
TRBJ2-5	TRBV14	13	CASTRAGSGTQYF
TRBJ2-7	TRBV19	15	CASRRDSRDLYEQYF
TRBJ2-2	TRBV2	15	CASSDVVGGPGELFF
TRBJ1-2	TRBV5-5	14	CASIPTGSNYGYTF
TRBJ2-1	TRBV19	14	CASSLVQGPNEQFF
TRBJ2-5	TRBV5-1	14	CASSFREGSETQYF
TRBJ1-1	TRBV18	11	CASSPLEEAFF
TRBJ2-7	TRBV15	16	CATSRDQAGGRYEQYF
TRBJ1-4	TRBV5-6	15	CASSPTQGQHEKLFF
TRBJ2-3	TRBV12-5	14	CASGLGPRGDTQYF
-	TRBV7-2	15	CASSFPGQGAYEQYF
TRBJ1-1	TRBV5-8	18	CASSFWSGDGALNTEAFF
TRBJ2-7	TRBV4-2	18	CASSQERSGRVRIYEQYF
TRBJ2-2	TRBV4-1	20	CASSPNWSWTGRRNTGELFF
TRBJ2-3	TRBV11-2	15	CASTFGRTSTDTQYF
TRBJ2-7	TRBV25-1	14	CASSERGSTYEQYF
TRBJ1-5	TRBV28	17	CASSLGQWAGLYQPQHF
TRBJ2-7	TRBV27	13	CASSLSRAYEQYF
TRBJ1-6	TRBV2	14	CASSVATVNSPLHF
TRBJ2-1	TRBV5-1	15	CASSLGTGTYNEQFF
TRBJ1-6	TRBV7-2	18	CASSLSRQGESANSPLHF
TRBJ1-4	TRBV15	14	CATSSTVVNEKLFF
TRBJ2-7	TRBV11-3	12	CASSLQGREQYF
TRBJ2-3	TRBV5-6	15	CASRRLAGAGDTQYF
TRBJ1-3	TRBV5-1	16	CASSLGQGAPGNTIYF
TRBJ1-1	TRBV10-2	13	CARRQGANTEAFF
TRBJ1-6	TRBV7-8	14	CASSRDRVESPLHF
TRBJ1-4	TRBV5-1	15	CASSLLGTANEKLFF